At least ten counts were recorded for the clone carrying this T cell receptor (beta chain). Its matching antigen is unknown. The CDR3 goes on 3 residues after the read ends, and that part is filled in from the germline J gene. Profiled with immunoSEQ multiplex PCR; TCRdb holds only in-frame clones, not every one. This sample comprises tens of thousands of clones, none seen once only. This entry comes from a study of T cell clonality in common variable immunodeficiency. Findings and caveats of the study: Common variable immunodeficiency TCR beta sequences reportedly had fewer deletions and N-nucleotide insertions. Fewer TCRbeta clones were shared among CVID subjects than controls.

The CDR3 loop spans 14 amino acids. The germline V and J ends were trimmed by 5 bases and 0 bases, with 11 bases remaining between them. Germline CDR1 DFQATT, CDR2 SNEGSKA (reference sequence). The chain combines TRBV20-1 with TRBJ1-5, with D perhaps TRBD1 (5 bases). Sequencing used peripheral blood mononuclear cells. The clonotype comes from a person aged 18 to 70 in good health. The covered CDR3 bases are TGCAGTGCTTTGGGAGGGGATAGCAATCAGCCC. It codes for CSALGGDSNQP. The full-length CDR3 reads as CSALGGDSNQPQHF.